This section outlines one T cell receptor beta chain sequence together with its context. No antigen is known for it. The V and J ends lost 0 bases and 2 bases respectively, with 11 bases between them. Germline CDR1 MGHRA, CDR2 YSYEKL. CDR3 length equals 15 residues. Amplified TCR beta CDR3 regions came from RNA transcripts. When the TCR CDR3 underwent first-round RT-PCR, the HTBI primer set was used. Using its own MiXCR run on the multiplex PCR reads, TCRdb lists one record per CDR3 protein. The sample shows approximately 600,000 distinct CDR3 sequences, more than 13% of them seen only once. The data were taken from a study of T cells in Graves' hyperthyroidism and ophthalmopathy. Overall study: Peripheral blood draws took place at initial diagnosis, ahead of any treatment. Study results and caveats: A model built on 13 V-J features separated ophthalmopathy from stable hyperthyroidism.

J is TRBJ2-7 and V is TRBV4-1; a weak D match, TRBD1 (5 bases). Sequencing was performed on blood. The sequence was obtained from a woman aged 18-29 years with Graves' ophthalmopathy. Written as DNA, the CDR3 is TGCGCCAGCAGCCAAGAAAAAGACAGACCCTACGAGCAGTACTTC. Protein: CASSQEKDRPYEQYF.